The 20 T cell receptor beta chains below were found in one sample sequenced in a study of low-dose radiotherapy and immunotherapy resistance in tumors. TRAV- and TRBV-specific primers primed first-strand cDNA, covering alpha and beta chains. Both a constant-region primer and a V-primer adapter served to amplify TCRs across 15 to 20 PCR cycles. TCRdb analysed the reads with MiXCR anew, one entry per CDR3 protein. The repertoire consists of roughly 76,000 distinct CDR3 sequences, with about 20% occurring once and the leading ten covering under 7.5%. Time point meaning: before trial treatment. The sample in question was PBMCs, obtained before treatment. These receptors were taken from a male donor with prostate cancer.

This clonotype has ten or more counts. The chain links TRBV5-1 to TRBJ2-5; D is perhaps TRBD2 (6 bases). V was clipped by 4 bases and J by 3 bases, with 19 bases between them. The CDR3 spans 16 residues. Germline assignment: CDR1 SGHRS and CDR2 YFSETQ. The CDR3 DNA follows: TGCGCCAGCAGCCCACGCACCATCATAGCGGAAGAGACCCAGTACTTC. Protein product: CASSPRTIIAEETQYF.

This clonotype was recorded at least ten times. V and J are TRBV7-2 and TRBJ2-2; the D is unclear. Trimming took 6 bases from V and 5 from J, leaving 4 bases between them. Germline V lookup: CDR1 SGHTA, CDR2 FQGNSA. CDR3 length: 11 residues. The CDR3 reads CASRRTGELFF. DNA of the CDR3: TGTGCCAGCAGGAGAACCGGGGAGCTGTTTTTT.

As to this clonotype: This likely reflects a read error, since a far larger clone is one base away. The chain links TRBV6-8 to TRBJ2-7; no clear D gene. CDR3 length: 14 residues. Germline V gene lookup returns CDR1 MNHGY and CDR2 SAAAGT. V lost 2 bases to trimming and J lost 7 bases, with 15 bases between them. CDR3 sequence: CASSYEARYNEQYF. CDR3 sequence (DNA): TGTGCCAGCAGTTACGAGGCTAGATACAATGAGCAGTACTTC.

This clonotype was found a few times. V gene TRBV7-9 combines with J gene TRBJ1-1; 10 bases map to TRBD1. The ends lost 5 bases at V and 5 bases at J; junction bases unmatched: 8. CDR1 SEHNR and CDR2 FQNEAQ come from the germline V gene (reference sequence). The CDR3 consists of 15 residues. The CDR3: CASSPRDRGGTEAFF. DNA of the CDR3: TGTGCCAGCAGCCCCCGGGACAGGGGAGGGACTGAAGCTTTCTTT. Combining the CDR3 with reference TRBV7-9 and TRBJ1-1 gives the whole variable domain DTGVSQNPRHKITKRGQNVTFRCDPISEHNRLYWYRQTLGQGPEFLTYFQNEAQLEKSRLLSDRFSAERPKGSFSTLEIQRTEQGDSAMYLCASSPRDRGGTEAFFGQGTRLTVV.

In its sample, this clonotype was seen many times. This sequence joins TRBV12-3 or TRBV12-4 and TRBJ1-3; D uncertain. The CDR3 has 17 amino acids. The germline V and J ends were trimmed by 5 bases and 3 bases, with 20 bases remaining between them. This chain's CDR3 is CASSVTGRLTGGNTIYF. The CDR3 DNA follows: TGTGCCAGCAGTGTAACGGGTCGCCTAACGGGTGGAAACACCATATATTTT.

The chain combines TRBV27 with TRBJ2-7, with unresolved D. V shed 7 bases and J shed 2 bases, with 21 bases lying between them. CDR1 MNHEY and CDR2 SMNVEV come from the germline V gene (reference sequence). The CDR3 length is 16 residues. CDR3 in amino acids: CASKGSSAQSTYEQYF. Written as DNA, the CDR3 is TGTGCCAGCAAAGGGTCATCCGCCCAGAGCACCTACGAGCAGTACTTC.

The table lists this clonotype with many counts. This chain's CDR3 is CASTDSGGAYNEQFF. CDR3 nucleotides: TGTGCCAGCACTGATAGCGGGGGGGCGTACAATGAGCAGTTCTTC. This chain uses TRBV6-6 with TRBJ2-1; 11 bases are shared with TRBD2. The CDR3 contains 15 residues. The V segment lost 7 bases and the J segment 4 bases; nucleotides outside the gene matches: 6. The germline CDR1 and CDR2 sequences are MNHNY and SVGAGI (reference sequence).

This clonotype was counted at least ten times. This chain joins TRBV30 and TRBJ1-2, with unresolved D. CDR3 length: 13 amino acids. The germline gives CDR1 GTSNPN, CDR2 SVGIG (reference sequence). Trimming pared 3 bases from V and 8 bases from J, leaving 16 bases between. CDR3 DNA: TGTGCCTGGAGCCTTGGACTCCGTAGAGGCTACACCTTC. This gives the protein CAWSLGLRRGYTF.

This clonotype came up many times. The chain carries TRBV9 and TRBJ2-2; 9 nucleotides match TRBD1. Per the germline V gene, CDR1 is SGDLS and CDR2 is YYNGEE. The CDR3 totals 15 residues. Unmatched junction bases numbered 5, after V lost 3 bases and J lost 5 bases. The CDR3 is CASSASGQGTGELFF. In DNA, the CDR3 is TGTGCCAGCAGCGCCAGCGGACAGGGGACCGGGGAGCTGTTTTTT.

This clonotype was seen at least ten times. The chain carries TRBV7-2 and TRBJ2-1; 8 bases line up with TRBD1. The CDR3 totals 14 residues. The ends lost 5 bases at V and 4 bases at J; junction bases unmatched: 4. Germline V CDR1 and CDR2: SGHTA, FQGNSA. The CDR3 reads CASSPRQGYNEQFF. CDR3 bases: TGTGCCAGCAGCCCCCGACAGGGGTACAATGAGCAGTTCTTC.

A remark on this clonotype: A read error is likely here: a far larger clone is one base away. This sequence joins TRBV6-2 or TRBV6-3 and TRBJ2-1, with D unresolved. CDR3 length equals 15 residues. Germline V gene data show CDR1 as MNHEY and CDR2 as SVGEGT. Between the trimmed V and J ends, which lost 5 bases and 10 bases, there was a span of 21 bases. In DNA, the CDR3 is TGTGCCAGCAGTGAAGGGCCAGGACGGTCCTACGAGCAGTTCTTC. It is translated as CASSEGPGRSYEQFF.

This clonotype appeared many times. CDR3: CASSLAGGKVYGYTF. For the CDR3, the DNA is TGTGCCAGCAGCTTAGCCGGGGGCAAGGTCTATGGCTACACCTTC. V and J are TRBV7-2 and TRBJ1-2, with a tentative D call TRBD1 (6 bases). The germline V gene encodes CDR1 SGHTA and CDR2 FQGNSA. Trimming took off 0 bases at V and 4 bases at J, with 12 bases between the two ends. The CDR3 totals 15 residues.

This clonotype appeared many times. The gene calls are TRBV27 and TRBJ2-1; no firm D call. Germline loops: CDR1 MNHEY, CDR2 SMNVEV (reference sequence). The V end lost 6 bases, the J end lost 6 bases, and 9 bases lay between the germline ends. There are 12 residues in the CDR3. The CDR3 DNA sequence: TGTGCCAGCAGCCACGCTAGCAATGAGCAGTTCTTC. Amino acid sequence: CASSHASNEQFF.

This clonotype has only one observation. A far more abundant clone sits one base away, making this likely a read error. The V gene is TRBV4-3, the J gene TRBJ1-2; D is undetermined. This CDR3 has 14 amino acids. Germline-derived CDR1 and CDR2 are LGHNA and YSLEER. CDR3: CASGQDMTNYGYTF. CDR3 DNA sequence: TGCGCCAGCGGCCAAGATATGACTAACTATGGCTACACCTTC.

This clonotype was seen at least ten times. The chain couples TRBV6-1 to TRBJ2-1, with D possibly being TRBD1 (6 bases). CDR1 is MNHNS and CDR2 is SASEGT in the germline V gene. Deletions cut 6 bases from V and 1 base from J, with 19 bases between. The CDR3 extends over 17 amino acids. CDR3 protein: CASSIFLTGSSYNEQFF. CDR3 DNA: TGTGCCAGCAGCATTTTTCTTACAGGGTCGTCCTACAATGAGCAGTTCTTC.

This clonotype was detected many times. This chain joins TRBV19 and TRBJ2-1, with 9 bases lining up with TRBD2. CDR3 length: 16 residues. Trimming cost V 10 bases and J 2 bases; bases outside gene matches: 12. Germline CDR1 LNHDA, CDR2 SQIVND (reference sequence). CDR3 sequence (DNA): TGTGCCACCGTACTGAACGGCGGGAGGGCCTACAATGAGCAGTTCTTC. Encoded protein: CATVLNGGRAYNEQFF.

Comment on this clonotype: This likely stems from a read error, as it lies one base from a far larger clone. The chain recombines TRBV13 with TRBJ1-2; TRBD1 might be the D (5 bases). Germline CDR1 PRHDT, CDR2 FYEKMQ (reference sequence). Trimming shortened V by 7 bases and J by 8 bases, and 20 bases separated the two germline ends. The CDR3 extends over 14 amino acids. CDR3 in DNA: TGTGCCAGCACGGTAAGGGGAGATAACCGAGGCTACACCTTC. It codes for CASTVRGDNRGYTF.

This clonotype was detected a few times. The chain uses TRBV7-3 and TRBJ2-7, with 7 nucleotides matching TRBD1. J lost 5 bases, V lost 5 bases, and 15 bases had no gene match. Germline-derived CDR1 and CDR2 are SGHTA and FQGTGA. This CDR3 has 16 amino acids. The CDR3 protein is CASSITTGLLPNEQYF. The DNA of the CDR3 is TGTGCCAGCAGCATCACGACAGGGCTATTACCTAACGAGCAGTACTTC.

This clonotype was seen ten or more times. CDR3 sequence: CASSLLAGPSGANVLTF. In DNA form, the CDR3 reads TGTGCCAGCAGTTTGCTAGCGGGCCCTTCTGGGGCCAACGTCCTGACTTTC. This chain links TRBV28 with TRBJ2-6, with 8 positions matching TRBD2. In germline, CDR1 is MDHEN, CDR2 SYDVKM. With 3 bases clipped from V and 1 base from J, the junction kept 5 bases outside the gene matches. This CDR3 contains 17 residues.

J is TRBJ2-7 and V is TRBV10-3; the match to TRBD1 covers 8 bases. CDR3 length: 11 residues. Germline CDR1 is ENHRY and CDR2 is SYGVKD. The chain's CDR3 is CPTTDRGEQYF. The CDR3 nucleotides read TGTCCCACTACTGACAGGGGAGAGCAGTACTTC.